Each of the 18 T cell receptor beta chains below was sequenced from the same sample in a study of blood T cell repertoires in COVID-19 (dated by TCRdb to 2019 to 2021). To prepare the library, the immunoSEQ multiplex PCR assay was applied. TCRdb's version of the immuneACCESS table is confined to in-frame rearrangements and falls short of the full clone set. An unresolved V gene accounts for under half of the shortfall where checked; the remainder is of unknown origin. This sample holds around 260,000 clones; around 87% were observed only once. Approximately 1.4% of the sample goes to the ten largest clones. Sequences were obtained from peripheral blood. These receptors were taken from a woman in her thirties or forties who had recovered from COVID-19.

The chain has TRBV4-3 and TRBJ1-2; TRBD1 aligns across 9 bases. Germline CDR1 reads LGHNA; CDR2 reads YSLEER. The CDR3 is 15 amino acids. The J segment lost 4 bases and the V segment lost 5 bases, leaving 8 bases of the junction unmatched. DNA of the CDR3: TGCGCCAGCAGCATACGGGACAGGGTGAGCTATGGCTACACCTTC. As protein: CASSIRDRVSYGYTF.

The gene calls are TRBV2 and TRBJ1-2, with D perhaps matching TRBD1 (6 bases). This CDR3 region has 13 residues. The germline V gene has CDR1 SNHLY and CDR2 FYNNEI. Trimming removed 4 bases from V and 8 bases from J, with 14 bases in between. The CDR3 protein is CASSAGRGDGYTF. In nucleotides, the CDR3 is TGTGCCAGCAGTGCGGGCAGGGGCGACGGCTACACCTTC.

V gene TRBV2 combines with J gene TRBJ2-7; the match to TRBD1 covers 8 bases. Trimming took 0 bases from V and 6 from J; bases not matched to a gene: 7. This CDR3 comprises 15 residues. From germline, CDR1 is SNHLY and CDR2 FYNNEI. The CDR3 sequence is CASSEAVTGASEQYF. As DNA, the CDR3 is TGTGCCAGCAGTGAAGCAGTGACAGGGGCCTCCGAGCAGTACTTC.

The chain combines TRBV5-1 with TRBJ2-4, with a weak D call TRBD2 (6 bases). Looked up from germline, CDR1 is SGHRS and CDR2 is YFSETQ. The CDR3 has 13 residues. V lost 0 bases and J lost 8, with 9 bases in between. The CDR3 DNA follows: TGCGCCAGCAGCTTGGCCTGGGAGGACATTCAGTACTTC. Translated: CASSLAWEDIQYF.

This rearrangement joins TRBV27 to TRBJ2-4; 11 bases line up with TRBD1. Trimming cost V 3 bases and J 7 bases; bases outside gene matches: 5. This CDR3 region has 15 residues. Germline-derived CDR1 and CDR2 are MNHEY and SMNVEV (reference sequence). The CDR3 DNA reads TGTGCCAGCAGTTTTCTAGGGACAGGGGGGAACATTCAGTACTTC. Its translation: CASSFLGTGGNIQYF.

V and J are TRBV9 and TRBJ2-5; D possibly corresponds to TRBD2 (6 bases). Germline V gene sequence: CDR1 SGDLS, CDR2 YYNGEE. The CDR3 length is 16 residues. Between the trimmed V and J ends, which lost 1 base and 1 base, there was a span of 14 bases. In nucleotides, the CDR3 is TGTGCCAGCAGCGTATGGGGGACGACTAGCCAAGAGACCCAGTACTTC. The encoded protein is CASSVWGTTSQETQYF.

The chain links TRBV25-1 to TRBJ1-1; a weak D match, TRBD1 (5 bases). V gave up 2 bases and J gave up 4 bases, with 8 bases separating them. Germline-derived CDR1 and CDR2 are MGHDK and SYGVNS. The CDR3 spans 13 residues. CDR3 residues: CASSEGRVTEAFF. CDR3 sequence (DNA): TGTGCCAGCAGTGAAGGCAGGGTCACTGAAGCTTTCTTT.

The V gene is TRBV6-1, the J gene TRBJ2-4, with D maybe TRBD1 (6 bases). The germline V gene encodes CDR1 MNHNS and CDR2 SASEGT. V lost 0 bases, J lost 0 bases, and 12 bases lay in between. This CDR3 comprises 17 residues. The CDR3 sequence is CASSEAGASLAKNIQYF. CDR3 DNA sequence: TGTGCCAGCAGTGAAGCGGGGGCATCCTTAGCCAAAAACATTCAGTACTTC.

The V and J genes are TRBV5-5 and TRBJ1-1; D is unresolved. The ends were cut back, 3 bases at V and 3 bases at J, with 12 bases in the middle. Germline CDR1 SGHKS, CDR2 YYEKEE (reference sequence). The CDR3 is made up of 14 amino acids. The CDR3 spells CASSYGRRDTEAFF. CDR3 nucleotide sequence: TGTGCCAGCAGCTACGGGAGACGGGACACTGAAGCTTTCTTT.

The chain carries TRBV2 and TRBJ2-5; D gene unclear. The CDR3 is 15 amino acids. The ends were cut back, 2 bases at V and 7 bases at J, with 17 bases in the middle. Per germline, CDR1 SNHLY and CDR2 FYNNEI. CDR3 amino acids: CASSESRTHPRTQYF. Written as DNA, the CDR3 is TGTGCCAGCAGTGAATCGAGAACACATCCTAGGACCCAGTACTTC.

This sequence joins TRBV5-1 and TRBJ2-7, with TRBD2 identical over 8 bases. In germline, CDR1 is SGHRS, CDR2 YFSETQ. The V gene end was trimmed by 0 bases and the J gene end by 4 bases; junction bases not matched to a gene: 3. The CDR3 runs to 14 residues. CDR3 nucleotides: TGCGCCAGCAGCTTGGTAGCGGGGTCGTACGAGCAGTACTTC. It translates to CASSLVAGSYEQYF.

The CDR3 loop reads CASSLRTGHSTDTQYF. The CDR3 coding sequence is TGTGCCAGCAGTTTACGGACAGGGCATAGCACAGATACGCAGTATTTT. The chain has TRBV27 and TRBJ2-3, with TRBD1 matching 8 bases. This CDR3 comprises 16 residues. Germline V gene sequence: CDR1 MNHEY, CDR2 SMNVEV (reference sequence). J was trimmed by 0 bases and V by 2 bases; bases with no gene match: 4.

The chain carries TRBV5-1 and TRBJ2-1, with D perhaps matching TRBD1 (5 bases). Trimming left V 4 bases short and J 3 bases short, with 11 bases between. Germline V gene data show CDR1 as SGHRS and CDR2 as YFSETQ. This CDR3 comprises 14 residues. The CDR3 protein is CASSPDGHYNEQFF. CDR3 sequence (DNA): TGCGCCAGCAGCCCAGACGGACACTACAATGAGCAGTTCTTC.

The J gene is TRBJ2-7, the V gene TRBV11-3; TRBD1 matches at 7 bases. The CDR3 contains 15 residues. Trimming removed 5 bases from V and 3 bases from J; junction bases left unmatched: 10. CDR1 SGHNT and CDR2 YENEEA come from the germline V gene. CDR3 sequence: CASSPTGDGGYEQYF. The CDR3 DNA follows: TGTGCCAGCAGCCCTACAGGGGACGGTGGCTACGAGCAGTACTTC.

The chain combines TRBV9 with TRBJ1-2; perhaps TRBD1 as D (5 bases). The ends were cut back, 3 bases at V and 0 bases at J, with 15 bases in the middle. Germline V gives CDR1 SGDLS, CDR2 YYNGEE. The CDR3 runs 16 residues. This CDR3 reads CASSGGGTDSNYGYTF. CDR3 bases: TGTGCCAGCAGCGGCGGGGGGACTGACTCTAACTATGGCTACACCTTC.

The chain couples TRBV30 to TRBJ2-3, with D unclear. This CDR3 has 12 amino acids. Germline V gene sequence: CDR1 GTSNPN, CDR2 SVGIG (reference sequence). Trimming left V 0 bases short and J 4 bases short, with 5 bases between. The DNA for the CDR3 is TGTGCCTGGAGTGTGCAGGCAGATACGCAGTATTTT. Protein: CAWSVQADTQYF. Full variable domain (missing parts from reference TRBV30 and TRBJ2-3): SQTIHQWPATLVQPVGSPLSLECTVEGTSNPNLYWYRQAAGRGLQLLFYSVGIGQISSEVPQNLSASRPQDRQFILSSKKLLLSDSGFYLCAWSVQADTQYFGPGTRLTVL.

This chain uses TRBV29-1 with TRBJ1-4; 8 bases align to TRBD1. This CDR3 has 13 residues. Germline V lookup: CDR1 SQVTM, CDR2 ANQGSEA. After removal of 6 bases from V and 5 bases from J, the junction contained 5 bases not matched to a gene. CDR3 amino acids: CSVKQGGNEKLFF. The DNA for the CDR3 is TGCAGCGTCAAACAGGGGGGGAATGAAAAACTGTTTTTT.

V usage is TRBV6-5 and J usage is TRBJ2-1, with D possibly TRBD1 on 5 matching bases. The CDR3 has 15 residues. The V end lost 7 bases, the J end lost 6 bases, and 19 bases lay between the germline ends. CDR1 is MNHEY, CDR2 SVGAGI, per germline. CDR3 residues: CASTPFGASRNEQFF. The CDR3 bases are TGTGCCAGCACCCCCTTTGGGGCGAGTCGCAATGAGCAGTTCTTC.